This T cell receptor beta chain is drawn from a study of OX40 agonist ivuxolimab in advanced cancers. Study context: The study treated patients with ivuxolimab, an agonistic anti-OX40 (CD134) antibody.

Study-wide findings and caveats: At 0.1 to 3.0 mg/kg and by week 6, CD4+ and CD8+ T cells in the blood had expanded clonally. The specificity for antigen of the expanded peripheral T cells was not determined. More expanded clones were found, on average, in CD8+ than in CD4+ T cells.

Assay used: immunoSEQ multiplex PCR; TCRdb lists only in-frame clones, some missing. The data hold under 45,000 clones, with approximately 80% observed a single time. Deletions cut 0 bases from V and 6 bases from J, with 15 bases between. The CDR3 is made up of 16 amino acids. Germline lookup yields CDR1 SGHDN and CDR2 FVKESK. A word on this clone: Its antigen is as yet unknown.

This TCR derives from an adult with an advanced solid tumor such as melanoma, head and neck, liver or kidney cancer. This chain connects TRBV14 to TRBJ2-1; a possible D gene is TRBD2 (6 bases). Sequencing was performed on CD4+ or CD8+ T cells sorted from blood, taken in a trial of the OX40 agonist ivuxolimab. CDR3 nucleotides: TGTGCCAGCAGCCAAGATGACCCGGGGGAGGTCAATGAGCAGTTCTTC. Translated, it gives CASSQDDPGEVNEQFF.